The rows below give T cell receptor beta chains drawn from one sample of a study of tumor-infiltrating lymphocytes in primary liver carcinoma. TCRdb re-called the multiplex PCR reads with MiXCR, one entry per CDR3 protein. This table has under 130,000 distinct CDR3 sequences, about four fifths appearing once. The sequenced sample consisted of liver tumor tissue from sampling region 3. The receptors here all came from a man aged 35 to 55 with primary liver carcinoma and hepatitis B virus infection. Each CDR3 is given with its conserved first and last residue. The D gene is left open where the match is weak. Not all rows give a size; the values are once, few, many and, for expanded clones, a class.

>16|TRBV7-9|TRBJ2-2|.|TRBD2
TGTGCCAGCAACTCCCGGACTAGCGGGAACACCGGGGAACTGTTTTTT
CASNSRTSGNTGELFF
>15|TRBV11-2|TRBJ2-5|.|.
TGCGCCAGCAGTTTAGGAGCTAGCGAACAAGAGACCCAGTACTTC
CASSLGASEQETQYF
>14|TRBV5-4|TRBJ2-5|.|.
TGTGCCAGCTGCTTGGGGGGCGTGGAAGGGACCCAATACTTC
CASCLGGVEGTQYF
>14|TRBV29-1|TRBJ2-7|.|TRBD2
TGCAGCGTCGCGGGACTAGCGGGAGTCGGCGAGCAATACTTC
CSVAGLAGVGEQYF
>13|TRBV5-4|TRBJ2-1|few|.
TGTGCCCGCAGTTTGGGGGAAGTGGTTGAGCAGTTCTTC
CARSLGEVVEQFF
>14|TRBV12-3/TRBV12-4|TRBJ2-1|.|TRBD2
TGTGCCGGCACCCGGACTAGCGGGGGCGATGAACAGTTCTTC
CAGTRTSGGDEQFF
>14|TRBV6-1|TRBJ2-6|.|.
TGTGCCAGCAGGGATGGGGCTGGGGCCAACGTCCTGACTTTC
CASRDGAGANVLTF
>16|TRBV4-2|TRBJ2-1|.|TRBD1
TGTGCCAGCGGCCACGCCGGGGGACAGGGGAGCAATGAGCAGATCTTC
CASGHAGGQGSNEQIF
>16|TRBV7-9|TRBJ2-1|.|TRBD2
TGTGCCAGCATGAACCGTGGGACTAGGGGGAGCGATGAGCAGTTCTTC
CASMNRGTRGSDEQFF
>13|TRBV12-3/TRBV12-4|TRBJ2-5|.|TRBD1
TGTCCCAGCAGCCGAAGAGGGACAGAGGCCCAGTACTTC
CPSSRRGTEAQYF
>16|TRBV12-3/TRBV12-4|TRBJ2-2|once|.
TGTGCCAGCAGCCCATGGACGGCCCTTGACACCCGGGAGCTGTTTTTT
CASSPWTALDTRELFF
>13|TRBV9|TRBJ1-2|.|.
TGTGCCAGCAGCGTAGTAATAGGGAATGGCTACACCTTC
CASSVVIGNGYTF
>12|TRBV12-3/TRBV12-4|TRBJ2-5|.|.
TGTGCTAGCAGTTTAGCGTGGGAGACCCAGTACTTC
CASSLAWETQYF
>15|TRBV29-1|TRBJ2-2|few|TRBD2
TGTAGCGTTGTGACTAGCGCGGCGAACACCGAGGAGCTGTTTTTT
CSVVTSAANTEELFF
>14|TRBV12-3/TRBV12-4|TRBJ1-6|medium-sized|TRBD1
TGTGCCAGCAGCTCCGGGACAGGGGATTCACCCCTCCACTTT
CASSSGTGDSPLHF
>12|TRBV11-3|TRBJ2-2|.|.
TGTACCAGCAGCGTATGGTCCGGGGAGTTGTTTTTT
CTSSVWSGELFF
>16|TRBV5-4|TRBJ2-3|.|TRBD2
TGTGCCAGCAGCTCGCTCGCGGGAGGGCACACATATACGCAGTATTTT
CASSSLAGGHTYTQYF
>13|TRBV2|TRBJ2-5|few|TRBD1
TGTGCCAGCGCCCGGGACAGACAAGAGACCCAGTACTTC
CASARDRQETQYF
>20|TRBV28|TRBJ1-4|.|.
TGTGCCAGCAGTTTAAAAGGTCTGGTGAATACGGGGGTCAAGAATGAAAAACTGTTTTTT
CASSLKGLVNTGVKNEKLFF
>14|TRBV11-2|TRBJ2-3|.|.
TGTGCCAGCAGCTTTGACGGGAGTTCAGGTACGCAGTACTTT
CASSFDGSSGTQYF
>15|TRBV29-1|TRBJ1-5|.|.
TGTAGCACCCGGTCGCGGAAGAGGGGCACAGATACGCAGCATTTT
CSTRSRKRGTDTQHF
>18|TRBV6-6|TRBJ1-3|.|.
TGTGACAGTAGTTACGGATTACTGGGAGCCCCTTCTGGAAACACCATATATTTT
CDSSYGLLGAPSGNTIYF
>14|TRBV29-1|TRBJ2-1|.|.
TGTGGCATTTGTGCGGGGACCGCACAAAATGAGCAGTTCTTC
CGICAGTAQNEQFF
>14|TRBV11-2|TRBJ2-1|.|.
TGTGTCAGCAGCTTGTCGGGGTCCGACAATAAGCAGTTCTTC
CVSSLSGSDNKQFF
>16|TRBV29-1|TRBJ2-3|.|.
TGCAGCGTTGAGGGTGGGAAGCACCCGTTCACGGATACGCAGTATTTT
CSVEGGKHPFTDTQYF
>13|TRBV4-1|TRBJ2-2|.|.
TGCGCCAGCAGCCACGCCGTAGCCGGGAACCTGTTTTTT
CASSHAVAGNLFF
>15|TRBV11-3|TRBJ2-1|.|.
TGTGCCAACAGCCCCTTGTCTAGCATCATTTCTGAGCAGTTCTTC
CANSPLSSIISEQFF
>13|TRBV6-1|TRBJ1-1|.|.
TGTGCTAGCCCCAGGATAGGGGGCACTGAAGCTTTCTTT
CASPRIGGTEAFF
>13|TRBV12-3/TRBV12-4|TRBJ2-5|.|.
TGTGCCAATAGCCGAAGCGGGACAGAGGCCCAGTACTTC
CANSRSGTEAQYF
>15|TRBV11-2|TRBJ2-5|.|.
TGTGCCAGGTGCTTAGGGGCCAGCGGACAAGAGACCCAGTACTTC
CARCLGASGQETQYF
>14|TRBV29-1|TRBJ2-3|.|.
TGCAACGTGGATCCTAGCGAAGGCACATATGCGCAGTATTTT
CNVDPSEGTYAQYF
>17|TRBV24-1|TRBJ2-3|.|.
TGTGCCACCAGTGATGCGCCTAGAGGAGACCGAACGGATACGCAGTATTTT
CATSDAPRGDRTDTQYF
>16|TRBV30|TRBJ2-1|.|.
TGTGCCTGGGGTTCAGGAGGCCCGAGCTCCTACAATGAGCAGTTCTTC
CAWGSGGPSSYNEQFF